This T cell receptor (beta chain) stems from a study of post-analysis software for immune sequencing data. Study details: Relapsing-remitting, secondary progressive and progressive-relapsing courses of multiple sclerosis were included.

The junction had 17 bases not matched to a gene; V was cut back by 5 bases and J by 7 bases. The V gene's germline CDR1 is SGHTA and CDR2 FQGNSA. This CDR3 has 19 amino acids. Findings of the study overall: Compared with controls, patients had more of about five TRBV segments, including TRBV5-6, TRBV5-1 and TRBV20-1. Multiple sclerosis patients had significantly lower normalized Chao1 diversity than controls. Strong co-clustering by F measure linked samples that shared a preparation batch.

The TCR beta cDNA libraries contained unique molecular identifiers. Input amounts of roughly 0.9 to 10 million T cells were used. These gave about 500,000 cDNA molecules, so each molecule approximated one T cell. A single record per CDR3 protein comes from TCRdb applying MiXCR to the PCR reads. Of a few hundred thousand distinct CDR3 sequences listed, around 37% are singletons. Worth noting for this clonotype: Its target is unknown.

This clonotype originated in a girl under 18 with multiple sclerosis. The specimen sequenced was blood. V and J are TRBV7-2 and TRBJ2-2; 12 nucleotides align to TRBD2. The chain's CDR3 is CASSPKRGVLAGGSGELFF. As DNA, the CDR3 is TGTGCCAGCAGCCCGAAGCGGGGAGTACTAGCGGGGGGTAGCGGGGAGCTGTTTTTT.